These 19 T cell receptor beta chains share one sample of origin, sequenced in a study of blood T cells in healthy people across ages. Next came a second PCR, run for about 6 to 12 cycles, which used a sample-barcoded 5' primer along with a J-beta primer mix. TCRdb re-called the 5' RACE reads with MiXCR, one entry per CDR3 protein. The repertoire consists of roughly 1.7 million distinct CDR3 sequences, with roughly a third occurring once and the leading ten covering 11%. Sequenced input: blood. The receptors derive from a young woman in good health.

This clonotype was counted between two and nine times. V gene TRBV3-1 combines with J gene TRBJ2-2; D gene ambiguous. Germline loops: CDR1 LGHDT, CDR2 YNNKEL (reference sequence). CDR3 length: 15 amino acids. V lost 1 base, J lost 1 base, and 7 bases lay in between. This chain's CDR3 is CASSQGGVNTGELFF. CDR3 bases: TGTGCCAGCAGCCAAGGTGGAGTGAACACCGGGGAGCTGTTTTTT.

Written as DNA, the CDR3 is TGTGCCAGCACCCAGGGGACTAGCGGCCACAATGAGCAGTTCTTC. Encoded protein: CASTQGTSGHNEQFF. This chain links TRBV27 with TRBJ2-1, with 11 bases aligning to TRBD2. CDR3 length: 15 amino acids. Germline assignment: CDR1 MNHEY and CDR2 SMNVEV (reference sequence). Trimming at V came to 7 bases and at J to 5 bases, leaving 7 bases not matched to a gene.

On this clonotype: Just one base apart from a much larger clone, this may be a read error. This chain links TRBV10-2 with TRBJ1-6; 7 bases are a match to TRBD1. Per germline, CDR1 WSHSY and CDR2 SAAADI. The CDR3 consists of 18 residues. The CDR3 DNA reads TGCGCCAGCAGTAGGGGGTCCGAAGGGGGCTCCCATAATTCACCCCTCCACTTT. Protein product: CASSRGSEGGSHNSPLHF.

This clonotype was seen repeatedly, ten times or more. For the CDR3, the DNA is TGCGCCAGCAGCCTGACTTTGGGGTTCGGGGCCTACGAGCAGTACTTC. It specifies CASSLTLGFGAYEQYF. The V and J genes are TRBV4-1 and TRBJ2-7, with a possible D match to TRBD2 (5 bases). Trimming removed 4 bases at V and 2 bases at J, with 18 bases between. The CDR3 contains 16 residues. Germline V gene data show CDR1 as MGHRA and CDR2 as YSYEKL.

The chain combines TRBV27 with TRBJ2-7, with 7 nucleotides matching TRBD2. There are 13 residues in the CDR3. Germline V gene lookup returns CDR1 MNHEY and CDR2 SMNVEV (reference sequence). The trim removed 8 bases at V and 0 bases at J, leaving 4 bases unmatched. The CDR3 region has the DNA TGTGCCAGCGCATGCGGGGGCTCCTACGAGCAGTACTTC. It yields the protein CASACGGSYEQYF.

On this clonotype: A clone one base away is much larger, so this may be a read error. The chain links TRBV29-1 to TRBJ2-4; TRBD2 matches at 7 bases. The J call is doubtful: the DNA matches TRBJ2-5 better. The CDR3 totals 13 residues. In germline, CDR1 is SQVTM, CDR2 ANQGSEA. This CDR3 reads CSVDAGALGTQYF. The CDR3 DNA reads as TGCAGCGTTGACGCGGGAGCGTTAGGGACCCAGTACTTC.

The V gene is TRBV28, the J gene TRBJ2-5; no clear D gene. The CDR3 loop spans 17 amino acids. Germline V lookup: CDR1 MDHEN, CDR2 SYDVKM. V lost 3 bases and J 1 base, leaving 18 bases between the germline ends. CDR3 nucleotides: TGTGCCAGCAGTTTCACGGCCCCCCTCCCCAGCCAAGAGACCCAGTACTTC. Translated: CASSFTAPLPSQETQYF.

The V call is TRBV4-1, the J call TRBJ1-5, with 7 bases aligning to TRBD1. The V gene end was trimmed by 0 bases and the J gene end by 1 base; junction bases not matched to a gene: 6. The CDR3 is made up of 17 amino acids. Germline assignment: CDR1 MGHRA and CDR2 YSYEKL. CDR3 sequence (DNA): TGCGCCAGCAGCCAAGACCGGTGGACAGGAAGCAATCAGCCCCAGCATTTT. This translates into CASSQDRWTGSNQPQHF.

This clonotype was detected only a few times. This chain connects TRBV18 to TRBJ2-3; D unresolved. The germline V gene has CDR1 KGHSH and CDR2 LQKENI. This CDR3 contains 15 residues. Between the trimmed V and J ends, which lost 3 bases and 8 bases, there was a span of 18 bases. CDR3 protein: CASSPSARGLGTQYF. Here the CDR3 DNA reads TGTGCCAGCTCACCGAGCGCACGTGGTTTGGGTACGCAGTATTTT.

In its sample, this clonotype was seen a few times. One end of the junction does not line up with germline, which may come from a read error. The rearrangement links TRBV12-3 or TRBV12-4 to TRBJ2-5; 9 bases fit TRBD2. The J call may not be correct, given that the DNA end is closer to TRBJ2-7. The CDR3 extends over 14 amino acids. DNA for the CDR3: TGTGCCGGCAGTCCCTTAGCGGGAGACTACGAGCAGTACTTC. As protein: CAGSPLAGDYEQYF.

This clonotype came up many times. The J gene is TRBJ2-7, the V gene TRBV29-1, with D perhaps assigned TRBD1 or TRBD2 (6 bases each). The length of the CDR3 is 14 residues. The V end was cut by 1 base, the J end by 1 base, with 11 bases between. CDR1 is SQVTM, CDR2 ANQGSEA, per germline. The CDR3 loop reads CSVEVGGWSYEQYF. In nucleotides, the CDR3 is TGCAGCGTTGAAGTAGGGGGGTGGTCCTACGAGCAGTACTTC.

This clonotype was detected only once. The chain is built from TRBV20-1 and TRBJ1-1; no reliable D call. This CDR3 region has 13 residues. The germline V and J ends were trimmed by 6 bases and 1 base, with 12 bases remaining between them. The germline CDR1 and CDR2 sequences are DFQATT and SNEGSKA (reference sequence). CDR3 bases: TGCAGTGCGTTATCGTCCGGGAACACTGAAGCTTTCTTT. It encodes CSALSSGNTEAFF.

For this clonotype: With a much larger clone just one base away, this may be a read error. The chain employs TRBV12-3 or TRBV12-4 and TRBJ2-5; D uncertain. The length of the CDR3 is 13 residues. V shed 2 bases and J shed 11 bases, with 15 bases lying between them. The CDR3 loop is CASSLMGPYAQYF. The CDR3 nucleotides read TGTGCCAGCAGTTTAATGGGTCCCTACGCGCAGTACTTC.

This chain links TRBV7-9 with TRBJ2-1, with a tentative D call TRBD2 (6 bases). V lost 5 bases and J 7 bases, leaving 18 bases between the germline ends. The CDR3 covers 15 residues. Germline V lookup: CDR1 SEHNR, CDR2 FQNEAQ (reference sequence). Here the CDR3 reads CASSPPGARNNEQFF. CDR3 sequence (DNA): TGTGCCAGCAGCCCCCCGGGAGCTCGGAATAATGAGCAGTTCTTC.

This chain uses TRBV28 with TRBJ1-5; 8 bases are a match to TRBD1. The ends lost 6 bases at V and 6 bases at J; junction bases unmatched: 4. CDR1 MDHEN and CDR2 SYDVKM come from the germline V gene. This CDR3 spans 13 amino acids. The CDR3 sequence: CASRGQEPQPQHF. CDR3 nucleotide sequence: TGTGCCAGCAGGGGACAGGAACCTCAGCCCCAGCATTTT. The full variable domain, with the rest looked up from reference TRBV28 and TRBJ1-5, is DVKVTQSSRYLVKRTGEKVFLECVQDMDHENMFWYRQDPGLGLRLIYFSYDVKMKEKGDIPEGYSVSREKKERFSLILESASTNQTSMYLCASRGQEPQPQHFGDGTRLSIL.

The gene calls are TRBV4-1 and TRBJ1-2, with 10 bases aligning to TRBD1. After removal of 0 bases from V and 7 bases from J, the junction contained 8 bases not matched to a gene. The CDR3 is made up of 16 amino acids. CDR1 is MGHRA and CDR2 is YSYEKL in the germline V gene. The CDR3 nucleotides read TGCGCCAGCAGCCAAGAGGGCGGACAGGGGGTAGGTGGCTACACCTTC. Amino acid sequence: CASSQEGGQGVGGYTF.

Only a few counts were recorded for this clonotype. The chain carries TRBV7-9 and TRBJ2-3; perhaps TRBD2 as D (5 bases). V was pared by 6 bases and J by 2 bases, with 9 bases between. Germline CDR1 SEHNR, CDR2 FQNEAQ (reference sequence). This CDR3 is built from 13 residues. The CDR3 DNA reads TGTGCCAGCAGGCCCCGGGACACAGATACGCAGTATTTT. Translation gives CASRPRDTDTQYF.

The CDR3 DNA reads TGTGCCTGGACCGGGGGCGGTGAGCAGTTCTTC. It translates to CAWTGGGEQFF. The chain is built from TRBV30 and TRBJ2-1; D assignment may be TRBD1 or TRBD2 (6 bases each). V was cut by 4 bases and J by 9 bases, with 10 bases left in between. This CDR3 comprises 11 residues. Germline loops: CDR1 GTSNPN, CDR2 SVGIG (reference sequence).

The rearrangement uses TRBV6-1 and TRBJ1-6; maybe TRBD1 (5 bases). The CDR3 has 15 residues. Germline CDR1 and CDR2: MNHNS and SASEGT. V was clipped by 0 bases and J by 9 bases, with 12 bases between them. CDR3 sequence: CASSEARGGGSPLHF. Here the CDR3 DNA reads TGTGCCAGCAGTGAAGCAAGAGGTGGGGGTTCACCCCTCCACTTT.